This paragraph covers one T cell receptor (beta chain) sequence. This clonotype showed up just a few times. The specificity of this receptor is unknown. Nothing much larger sits one base from this clone, and base qualities are not available. According to the germline V gene, CDR1 reads SGHRS and CDR2 reads YFSETQ. The CDR3 runs 14 amino acids, cysteine and phenylalanine included. Only CDR3 DNA is held: 42 bases, read in frame from base 1. V lost 2 bases and J lost 3 bases; the stretch between them is 12 bases long. This sample was included in a study of CD8 T cells in ankylosing spondylitis (dated by TCRdb to 2016 to 2017). Study-level background: The study profiled T cell receptor beta repertoires in healthy donors and ankylosing spondylitis patients to find disease-linked TCR variants. In total, the full study cohort was made up of some 100 healthy donors and 25 to 30 ankylosing spondylitis patients. Samples of peripheral blood were taken, and for ankylosing spondylitis patients, synovial fluid was collected as well. Overall study outcomes, separate from this receptor: The disease-linked clones were reported as significantly enriched in matched synovial fluid samples from ankylosing spondylitis patients. Some motif variants were previously reported in synovial fluid and blood of reactive arthritis patients, suggesting common disease-initiation mechanisms. Blood from ankylosing spondylitis patients appeared to be characterized by a TCR beta motif composed of eight highly homologous amino acid variants. The disease-linked clones showed a CD8+ phenotype and occurred at relatively low frequencies in peripheral blood.

The data were produced on an Illumina HiSeq 2500. TCR beta libraries were prepared by quantitative 5'-RACE with molecular barcodes. On the study's bioinformatics: A new computational method based on a probabilistic model of VDJ rearrangement was used to identify disease-linked TCR variants. The raw public reads went through TCRdb reprocessing: fastp at Q25, MiXCR clone calling, in-frame beta chains kept. CDR3 protein duplicates are merged, each entry listing the most common genes and DNA. TCRdb assigned the V and J calls; the authors' analysis was not used. The table for this sample lists around 320,000 distinct CDR3 sequences; less than 25% of them were counted only once. The ten largest clones add up to about 4% of the sample.

The clonotype comes from a female donor with ankylosing spondylitis or in good health (not recorded which). The sequenced sample was blood, either unsorted or a sorted T cell fraction (not recorded which). This sequence uses TRBV5-1 and TRBJ2-7; tentative D gene TRBD1, with 6 bases matching. The bases are TGCGCCAGCAGCTTTAACAGGGCCTTCTACGAGCAGTACTTC. Its amino acids are CASSFNRAFYEQYF.